The clone carrying this T cell receptor beta chain came up many times. Ophthalmopathy cases scored 3 or more on the Clinical Activity Score and 4 or more on NOSPECS grade, with duration below 3 months. The study based diagnoses on clinical symptoms, serum thyroxine and TRAb, thyroid ultrasound and orbital computed tomography. The data were obtained in a study of T cells in Graves' hyperthyroidism and ophthalmopathy. CDR1 is MNHEY and CDR2 is SMNVEV in the germline V gene (reference sequence). The CDR3 has 12 amino acids. Trimming cost V 4 bases and J 4 bases, with 6 bases left between them. RNA transcripts gave rise to amplified TCR beta CDR3 regions. The study used the HTBI primer set for a first-round RT-PCR of the TCR CDR3. TCRdb re-called the multiplex PCR reads through MiXCR, storing one row per CDR3 protein. Of 350,000 to 450,000 distinct CDR3 sequences listed, around 15% are singletons.

The chain links TRBV27 to TRBJ2-3; no reliable D call. This TCR was recovered from a man in his forties or fifties with Graves' ophthalmopathy. The source material was blood. CDR3 in DNA: TGTGCCAGCAGTTCCCCGCCAGATACGCAGTATTTT. This translates into CASSSPPDTQYF.